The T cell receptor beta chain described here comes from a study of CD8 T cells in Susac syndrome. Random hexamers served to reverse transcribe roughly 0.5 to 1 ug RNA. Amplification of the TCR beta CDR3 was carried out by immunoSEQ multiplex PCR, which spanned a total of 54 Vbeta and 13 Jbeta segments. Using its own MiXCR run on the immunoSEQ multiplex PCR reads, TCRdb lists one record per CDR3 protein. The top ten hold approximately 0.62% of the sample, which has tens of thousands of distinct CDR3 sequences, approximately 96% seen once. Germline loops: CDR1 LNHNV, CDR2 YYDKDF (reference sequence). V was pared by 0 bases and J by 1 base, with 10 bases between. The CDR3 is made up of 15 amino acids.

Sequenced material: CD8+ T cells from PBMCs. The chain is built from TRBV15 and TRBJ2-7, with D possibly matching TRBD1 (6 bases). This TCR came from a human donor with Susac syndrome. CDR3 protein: CATSREQGPSYEQYF. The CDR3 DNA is TGTGCCACCAGCAGAGAACAGGGTCCATCCTACGAGCAGTACTTC.